This TCR beta chain came from a study of T cell repertoires in cytomegalovirus infection. This clonotype has just a few counts. Its antigen is not identified. TCRdb redid the calling of the reads with MiXCR, one entry per CDR3 protein. The repertoire holds approximately 730,000 distinct CDR3 sequences, 30% to 40% seen once, with 15% to 20% in the top ten. The CDR3 consists of 17 residues. Germline V gene data show CDR1 as SGHVS and CDR2 as FNYEAQ. V was pared by 3 bases and J by 0 bases, with 15 bases between. This sequence joins TRBV7-6 and TRBJ1-3; D not certain. The source is a human donor in good health (CMV status not recorded). Some clones in this sample may be carry-over from other donors' samples. Sample: cultured PBMCs, taken from culture after CMV antigen stimulation. CDR3 DNA: TGTGCCAGCAGCTTGGGGAGAGGGCTTGTCTCTGGAAACACCATATATTTT. The encoded protein is CASSLGRGLVSGNTIYF. Combining the CDR3 with reference TRBV7-6 and TRBJ1-3 gives the whole variable domain GAGVSQSPRYKVTKRGQDVALRCDPISGHVSLYWYRQALGQGPEFLTYFNYEAQQDKSGLPNDRFSAERPEGSISTLTIQRTEQRDSAMYRCASSLGRGLVSGNTIYFGEGSWLTVV.